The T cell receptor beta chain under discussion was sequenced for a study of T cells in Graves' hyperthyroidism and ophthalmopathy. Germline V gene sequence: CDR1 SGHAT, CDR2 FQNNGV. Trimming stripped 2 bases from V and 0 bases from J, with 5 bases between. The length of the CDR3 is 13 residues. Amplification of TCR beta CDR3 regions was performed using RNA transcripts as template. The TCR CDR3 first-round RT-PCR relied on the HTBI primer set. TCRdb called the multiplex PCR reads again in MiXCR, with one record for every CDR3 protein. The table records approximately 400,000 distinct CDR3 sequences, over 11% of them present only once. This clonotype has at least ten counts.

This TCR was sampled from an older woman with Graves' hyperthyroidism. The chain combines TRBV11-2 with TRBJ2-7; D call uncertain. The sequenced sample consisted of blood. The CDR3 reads CASSLWSSYEQYF. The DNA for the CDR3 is TGTGCCAGCAGCTTATGGAGCTCCTACGAGCAGTACTTC.